This T cell receptor (beta chain) originates from a study of coeliac disease (dated by TCRdb to the early 2020s). Some background on the complete study: Each coeliac patient fell into one of three classes: newly diagnosed active disease, refractory coeliac disease type I, or disease kept under control by a gluten-free diet. The study applied next-generation sequencing of rearranged TRB and TRG CDR3 regions to small intestinal lymphocyte fractions from coeliac and non-coeliac patients. Of the 30 or so patients in the full study, about 22 had coeliac disease confirmed by serology and 8 were controls with non-small intestinal disorders. The aim was to characterise TR repertoires of small intestinal T cells in active, refractory type I and gluten-free-diet-treated coeliac disease. TRB sequencing worked for samples from some 26 subjects, and these included fewer than 25 paired bulk unsorted intraepithelial and lamina propria cell samples. High-resolution HLA typing was unavailable, so biased TRBV7-2 usage was queried as a proof of principle.

Trimming at the junction amounts to 5 bases on V and 5 bases on J, and the germline ends lie 19 bases apart. CDR1 MNHEY and CDR2 SMNVEV were looked up in the germline V gene (reference sequence). The cysteine opens and the phenylalanine closes a CDR3 of 15 amino acids. Kept here is only the CDR3 DNA, which spans 45 bases and is read in frame from base 1. What the research found in general, with its limitations: The approach was considered by the authors to be unsuitable for unbiased detection of gliadin-specific T cells, as gliadin-specific T cells are scarce and rarely shared between patients. Cross-contamination between compartments was possible, because separating intraepithelial cells from lamina propria cells did not produce high-purity fractions. TRB and TRG repertoires of active coeliac intraepithelial and lamina propria samples showed lower clonality than controls, suggesting recruitment of diverse T cells. Published gliadin-specific TRB sequences were detected in about 45% of the 18 coeliac lamina propria samples but in only 1 of 6 controls. TRB repertoires were mostly private, with most amino acid sequences found in only one sample, and V-gene usage showed no significant difference between disease groups.

Cells were frozen in aliquots of over 450,000 in DMSO/FBS in liquid nitrogen, and a single aliquot from each fraction was used for sequencing. Every one of the 30 patients in the study had endoscopy and a small intestinal biopsy. Lamina propria cells were released by collagenase digestion of the biopsy tissue left over after intraepithelial cell isolation. Genomic DNA was extracted from frozen unsorted cell fractions with the Qiagen DNeasy blood extraction kit. Comments on this clone: No cognate antigen has been identified for it. Base qualities were left out, and no much larger clone turns up one base away.

The library was made by the immunoSEQ multiplex PCR assay. The TR loci were subjected to amplification by multiplexed PCR, for which V gene segments served as targets of the forward primers and J gene segments as targets of the reverse primers. The Illumina HiSeq System was used to sequence the amplified CDR3 regions. Turning to the authors' computational methods: Closely related reads were merged by a nearest-neighbour algorithm to remove PCR and sequencing errors and to collapse the data into unique sequences. Repertoires were summarised by clonality and by T cell density, defined as TR molecules per amount of genomic DNA input. CDR3 amino acid sequences present in at least 80% of unsorted samples were defined as public TRs, and these public TRs were then tested for differential abundance between coeliac and control samples. Each lamina propria sample was queried against a list of 200 to 250 published gliadin-specific TRB sequences. Disease-group differences in clonality and density were tested with Kruskal-Wallis tests followed by Dunn post-tests. This is the immuneACCESS table as TCRdb keeps it, with only in-frame sequences that have V and J called. A part of the clones is gone; compared with another copy, unresolved V genes explain less than half, and the rest is unexplained. The V and J calls and clone size come from that table; D and trimming were worked out from the DNA. For this sample the table gives 5,000 or so clones, of which 70% to 85% were detected only once. The ten largest clones take up 5.5% to 7.5% of the sample.

This TCR derives from a man aged 18-30 years with celiac disease on a gluten-free diet. The sample consisted of lymphocytes from the gut lamina propria. What this sample's cell subset or site label stands for: lamina propria cell (LPC) fraction of small intestinal biopsy. The V and J genes are TRBV27 and TRBJ2-7, with the D gene too uncertain to name. The CDR3 protein: CASSESPNPPHEQYF. The nucleotide sequence is given as TGTGCCAGCAGTGAGTCCCCGAATCCCCCCCACGAGCAGTACTTC.